The rows below give T cell receptor beta chains drawn from one sample of a study of blood T cell repertoires in COVID-19. This table comes from immunoSEQ multiplex PCR, and its TCRdb copy is limited to in-frame clones, with some not included. The sample has about 25,000 clones; 87% are singletons. Sequencing was performed on peripheral blood. Receptors originate from a human donor with active COVID-19. The donor label of this sample is uncertain. Each CDR3 is given with its conserved first and last residue. The order of the fields is clone size, V gene, D gene, J gene, CDR3 protein, CDR3 DNA. The D gene is left open where the match is weak. Expanded clones are given a class, and other clones once, few, many or no size at all.

>NA|TRBV7-3|NA|TRBJ1-6
CASSLRGSYNSPLHF
TGTGCCAGCAGCTTACGGGGCTCCTATAATTCACCCCTCCACTTT
>NA|TRBV29-1|TRBD1|TRBJ1-1
CSADRGATEAFF
TGCAGCGCCGACAGGGGAGCCACTGAAGCTTTCTTT
>NA|TRBV10-1|TRBD2|TRBJ2-7
CASSETAGGYHEQYF
TGCGCCAGCAGTGAGACGGCGGGAGGTTATCACGAGCAGTACTTC
>NA|TRBV23-1|NA|TRBJ1-5
CASSHRQGGSSYQPQHF
TGCGCCAGCAGTCACCGCCAGGGTGGTTCGTCCTATCAGCCCCAGCATTTT
>NA|TRBV7-3|TRBD2|TRBJ2-1
CASSPSGVAGGGDEQFF
TGTGCCAGCAGTCCTTCGGGGGTAGCGGGCGGTGGGGATGAGCAGTTCTTC
>NA|TRBV28|TRBD2|TRBJ2-3
CASSRDYTDTQYF
TGTGCCAGCAGTCGGGACTACACAGATACGCAGTATTTT
>NA|TRBV30|NA|TRBJ1-6
CAWSPNEFLLHF
TGTGCCTGGAGCCCCAACGAGTTTCTCCTCCACTTT
>NA|TRBV24-1|TRBD1|TRBJ1-5
CATSDPTGGAGYGQPQHF
TGTGCCACCAGTGACCCCACAGGGGGCGCCGGGTATGGTCAGCCCCAGCATTTT
>NA|TRBV28|TRBD2|TRBJ2-3
CASSLSPAGTKADTQYF
TGTGCCAGCAGTTTATCCCCAGCGGGAACGAAAGCAGATACGCAGTATTTT
>NA|TRBV5-1|TRBD1|TRBJ1-1
CASSPTGANTEAFF
TGCGCCAGCAGCCCGACAGGGGCGAACACTGAAGCTTTCTTT
>NA|TRBV28|NA|TRBJ1-3
CASSLRQTSGNTIYF
TGTGCCAGCAGTCTACGACAGACCTCTGGAAACACCATATATTTT
>once|TRBV12-5|TRBD1|TRBJ2-5
CASGWGTGSDQETQYF
TGTGCTAGTGGTTGGGGGACAGGGTCGGACCAAGAGACCCAGTACTTC
>few|TRBV25-1|NA|TRBJ1-6
CARSTSQSPLHF
TGTGCCAGGTCCACCTCCCAGTCACCCCTCCACTTT
>NA|TRBV19|NA|TRBJ2-7
CASSIRTAYEQYF
TGTGCCAGTAGTATCAGGACAGCCTACGAGCAGTACTTC
>NA|TRBV19|TRBD1|TRBJ1-5
CASRTSRTGGDYQPQHF
TGTGCCAGTAGGACGAGCCGGACAGGGGGCGATTATCAGCCCCAGCATTTT
>NA|TRBV7-3|TRBD2|TRBJ2-3
CASSLNAGGTTDTQYF
TGTGCCAGCAGCTTAAATGCGGGAGGCACCACAGATACGCAGTATTTT
>once|TRBV2|NA|TRBJ1-6
CASMGGSSYNSPLHF
TGTGCCAGCATGGGGGGTAGCTCCTATAATTCACCCCTCCACTTT
>NA|TRBV7-6|NA|TRBJ2-2
CASSLEVQGGIGTGELFF
TGTGCCAGCAGCTTAGAGGTTCAGGGAGGCATTGGGACCGGGGAGCTGTTTTTT
>NA|TRBV19|NA|TRBJ2-7
CASSPRVQHYSYEQYF
TGTGCCAGTAGCCCCCGGGTGCAACATTACTCCTACGAGCAGTACTTC
>NA|TRBV4-3|NA|TRBJ2-1
CASSQVSSFNEQFF
TGCGCCAGCAGCCAAGTTTCTAGCTTTAATGAGCAGTTCTTC
>NA|TRBV11-3|TRBD2|TRBJ2-3
CASSPRGTSGSTDTQYF
TGTGCCAGCAGCCCTAGGGGGACTAGCGGGAGCACAGATACGCAGTATTTT
>once|TRBV7-9|NA|TRBJ1-3
CASSSSFGMGNTIYF
TGTGCCAGCAGCTCCTCCTTCGGTATGGGAAACACCATATATTTT
>NA|TRBV5-4|TRBD1|TRBJ1-2
CASSQGGALRYGYTF
TGTGCCAGCAGTCAGGGGGGAGCCCTGAGGTATGGCTACACCTTC
>few|TRBV5-5|NA|TRBJ1-4
CASSPRGGATNEKLFF
TGTGCCAGCAGCCCAAGGGGGGGAGCAACTAATGAAAAACTGTTTTTT
>NA|TRBV5-1|NA|TRBJ2-1
CASSWDTSEQFF
TGCGCCAGCAGCTGGGACACCTCGGAGCAGTTCTTC
>NA|TRBV30|TRBD1|TRBJ1-1
CALGTVSTEAFF
TGTGCCTTGGGGACAGTTTCCACTGAAGCTTTCTTT
>once|TRBV6-1|TRBD1|TRBJ1-5
CASSELLADRGGQPQHF
TGTGCCAGCAGTGAATTGTTGGCCGACAGGGGCGGTCAGCCCCAGCATTTT
>once|TRBV5-4|NA|TRBJ1-4
CASSAGGTGNEKLFF
TGTGCCAGCAGCGCCGGCGGGACGGGGAATGAAAAACTGTTTTTT
>NA|TRBV19|NA|TRBJ1-1
CASSLITGRATEAFF
TGTGCCAGTAGTCTAATAACAGGACGAGCCACTGAAGCTTTCTTT
>NA|TRBV5-5|NA|TRBJ2-7
CASSLAGSPLRQYF
TGTGCCAGCAGCTTGGCAGGCAGTCCCCTCCGGCAGTACTTC
>once|TRBV5-8|TRBD1|TRBJ2-4
CASSLRPGQGLNIQYF
TGTGCCAGCAGCTTACGCCCAGGACAGGGGTTAAACATTCAGTACTTC
>medium-sized|TRBV4-2|NA|TRBJ1-2
CASSQEPGLVSGYTF
TGTGCCAGCAGCCAAGAGCCAGGGCTCGTCTCTGGCTACACCTTC
>NA|TRBV28|TRBD2|TRBJ2-3
CASSDTTSGSAADTQYF
TGTGCCAGCAGCGATACCACTAGCGGGAGTGCGGCAGATACGCAGTATTTT
>NA|TRBV4-2|TRBD1|TRBJ2-1
CASSQGTGSGEQFF
TGTGCCAGCAGCCAAGGGACAGGGTCAGGGGAGCAGTTCTTC
>once|TRBV2|NA|TRBJ2-1
CASSEVRQTNNEQFF
TGTGCCAGCAGTGAAGTTAGACAGACAAACAATGAGCAGTTCTTC
>NA|TRBV6-2/TRBV6-3|TRBD1|TRBJ2-4
CASSAWDRDKNIQYF
TGTGCCAGCAGTGCCTGGGACAGAGACAAAAACATTCAGTACTTC
>NA|TRBV7-9|NA|TRBJ2-7
CASSHPRAGPSYEQYF
TGTGCCAGCAGCCACCCCCGGGCGGGACCGAGCTACGAGCAGTACTTC
>once|TRBV6-5|NA|TRBJ1-2
CASSYSTARGAWGYTF
TGTGCCAGCAGTTACAGTACGGCCCGGGGGGCGTGGGGCTACACCTTC
>NA|TRBV5-1|NA|TRBJ1-4
CASSLQGLGEKLFF
TGCGCCAGCAGCTTACAGGGTCTTGGTGAAAAACTGTTTTTT
>NA|TRBV4-3|NA|TRBJ1-6
CASSQDGTGRNSPLHF
TGCGCCAGCAGCCAAGATGGAACAGGGCGAAATTCACCCCTCCACTTT
>NA|TRBV27|NA|TRBJ2-7
CASSFAGNSYEQYF
TGTGCCAGCAGTTTCGCGGGTAACTCCTACGAGCAGTACTTC
>NA|TRBV10-2|NA|TRBJ1-6
CASDDGGPNSPLHF
TGCGCCAGCGACGACGGAGGTCCGAATTCACCCCTCCACTTT
>once|TRBV9|TRBD2|TRBJ2-5
CATSLAGRVGETQYF
TGTGCCACCTCACTAGCGGGAAGGGTTGGAGAGACCCAGTACTTC
>NA|TRBV5-5|NA|TRBJ2-1
CASSLTWSSYNEQFF
TGTGCCAGCAGCTTAACCTGGAGCTCCTACAATGAGCAGTTCTTC
>once|TRBV7-3|TRBD2|TRBJ2-1
CASSPTGTSGNEQFF
TGTGCCAGCAGCCCTACCGGGACTAGTGGGAATGAGCAGTTCTTC
>NA|TRBV7-9|NA|TRBJ2-6
CASSTSRAGANVLTF
TGTGCCAGCAGCACCTCAAGAGCCGGGGCCAACGTCCTGACTTTC
>NA|TRBV11-2|NA|TRBJ2-1
CASSLRGGSHSRNEQFF
TGTGCCAGCAGCTTAAGAGGGGGTTCCCATTCTCGAAATGAGCAGTTCTTC
>NA|TRBV4-3|NA|TRBJ2-5
CASSQGLHSQETQYF
TGCGCCAGCAGCCAAGGATTACACAGTCAAGAGACCCAGTACTTC
>once|TRBV5-3|NA|TRBJ1-5
CARSFGTQDYSNQPQHF
TGTGCCAGAAGCTTTGGAACCCAGGATTATAGCAATCAGCCCCAGCATTTT
>NA|TRBV6-1|NA|TRBJ2-1
CASSESPYATYNEQFF
TGTGCCAGCAGTGAATCCCCATATGCTACCTACAATGAGCAGTTCTTC
>NA|TRBV27|TRBD1|TRBJ2-7
CASSSEPGQKDQAAYEQYF
TGTGCCAGCAGTTCAGAACCGGGACAGAAAGACCAAGCAGCCTACGAGCAGTACTTC
>NA|TRBV18|TRBD2|TRBJ2-2
CASSPGNSGRNTGELFF
TGTGCCAGCTCACCAGGGAATAGCGGGAGGAACACCGGGGAGCTGTTTTTT
>NA|TRBV7-3|TRBD2|TRBJ2-7
CASTVWGHLTGTSGRNVYEQYF
TGTGCCAGCACTGTTTGGGGCCATCTAACCGGGACTAGCGGGAGGAACGTGTACGAGCAGTACTTC
>NA|TRBV24-1|TRBD1|TRBJ2-2
CATSDTRDRVGGELFF
TGTGCCACCAGTGATACCCGGGACAGGGTTGGCGGGGAGCTGTTTTTT
>NA|TRBV12-3/TRBV12-4|TRBD1|TRBJ2-1
CASSLWGTGLFF
TGTGCCAGCAGCTTATGGGGGACAGGTCTGTTCTTC